This entry describes one T cell receptor (beta chain). This clonotype was observed many times. This receptor's antigen is unknown. No base quality information exists; no much larger clone differs at one position. The entry originates in a study of blood T cells in healthy people across ages (dated by TCRdb to 2014 to 2015). Concerning the study at large: In model experiments, roughly one uniquely barcoded TCR beta cDNA molecule per two T cells was captured by template switching. To track age-related changes in TCR beta repertoire diversity, the study relied on deep sequencing normalized with unique cDNA molecular identifiers. Donors of different ages were randomly distributed across sequencing lanes to avoid experimental bias. Two additional independent replicas of 1 million unique cDNA reads from the same blood draw were analyzed for two donors (one aged 18 to 29 and one aged 80 or older). The donors were divided into four age groups: young (average around 17 years), middle-aged (over 35), aged (approximately 62) and long-lived (about 80). The study at large found these results: Because the CMV infection status of the donors was unknown, age-related changes in expanded clonotypes may potentially have been confounded. There was a strong correlation between observed TCR beta diversity and the percentage of naive T cells measured by flow cytometry. Observed TCR beta diversity per million T cells fell roughly linearly with age, and a significant reduction was already apparent by age around 40. Bulk unsorted PBMC profiling prevented conclusive comparison of naive and antigen-experienced compartments. Estimates of total diversity based on one million sequenced T cells were regarded as lower bounds and as underestimates. Compared with the aged group, more naive CD4+ T cells, fewer expanded clones and increased TCR diversity were shown by the long-lived group, suggesting age selection.

The approximately 39 donors, aged about 6 to 95 years, were systemically healthy Caucasian individuals from Russia. Each donor gave ten milliliters of peripheral blood, drawn into EDTA-treated Vacutainer tubes. PBMCs were isolated by Ficoll-Paque density-gradient centrifugation, with at least 7 million obtained per sample. Total RNA was extracted from PBMCs with Trizol reagent, with at least 5.5 micrograms obtained per sample. The percentages of naive CD45RAhigh/CD27high T cells were determined by flow cytometry on a PBMC aliquot from every donor. Library preparation was by 5' RACE. Sequencing instrument: Illumina HiSeq 2500. A second roughly 6 to 12 cycle PCR used a sample-barcoded 5' primer and a J-beta primer mix. A unique molecular identifier was introduced onto each TCR beta cDNA molecule by a template-switch 5' adaptor carrying 12 random nucleotides. At least 3 million CDR3-containing paired-end reads were obtained from each sample. First-strand cDNA was synthesized from all RNA with the Mint cDNA synthesis kit, primed by a TRBC-specific oligonucleotide. After uracil-DNA glycosylase treatment, a first 18-cycle PCR used universal primers M1SS and BC2_uni_R on all cDNA. The original methods were these. For normalization, 1 million high-quality reads, each with a distinct molecular identifier, were randomly selected from each sample. Instead of being binned into consensus sequences, reads that shared molecular identifiers were thrown out. MiTCR, set to a Q25 quality threshold and the strictest error-elimination algorithm, was used for CDR3 identification, clonotype clustering and error correction. A nonparametric unseen species model with Euler transformation was used to estimate lower-bound total TCR beta diversity. TCRdb handled the public reads itself, with Q25 trimming in fastp and clone calling in MiXCR, and kept productive beta chains. Duplicate CDR3 protein sequences are folded into a single record with the most common DNA and genes. The V and J calls shown here were made by TCRdb, not taken from the authors' results. The sample contains a few hundred thousand distinct CDR3 sequences, about 25% of them found a single time. Less than 20% of the sample is held by the ten biggest clonotypes.

The CDR3 spans 15 residues, from the cysteine through the phenylalanine. Only the CDR3 part of the read is kept: 45 bases, read in frame from the first base. CDR1 and CDR2 were assigned from the germline V gene as SGHRS and YFSETQ. V lost 2 bases and J lost 3 bases; the stretch between them is 14 bases long. This clonotype was obtained from a woman between 70 and 85 years old in good health. The sequenced sample consisted of blood. Recombination connected TRBV5-1 to TRBJ2-5; no D gene can be assigned with confidence. The DNA sequence follows: TGCGCCAGCAGCTTCATGACGGCGACCGAAGAGACCCAGTACTTC. The translation is CASSFMTATEETQYF.